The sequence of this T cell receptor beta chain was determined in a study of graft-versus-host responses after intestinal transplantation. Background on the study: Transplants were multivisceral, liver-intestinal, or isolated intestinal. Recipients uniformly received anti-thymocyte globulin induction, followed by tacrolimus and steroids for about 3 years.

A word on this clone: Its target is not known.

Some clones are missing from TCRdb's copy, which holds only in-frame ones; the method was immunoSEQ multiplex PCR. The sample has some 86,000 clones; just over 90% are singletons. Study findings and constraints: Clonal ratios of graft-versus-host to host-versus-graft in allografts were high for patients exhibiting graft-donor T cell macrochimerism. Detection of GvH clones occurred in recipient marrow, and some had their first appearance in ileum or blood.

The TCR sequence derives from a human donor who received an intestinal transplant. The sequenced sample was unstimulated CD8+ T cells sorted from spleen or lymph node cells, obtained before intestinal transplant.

The CDR3 DNA is TGTGCCAGTACCACCCCTGGCAGGGAGAGCTCCTACGAGCAGTACTTC. Its translation is CASTTPGRESSYEQYF. J is TRBJ2-7 and V is TRBV19; D might be TRBD1 or TRBD2, each matching 5 bases. CDR1 is LNHDA, CDR2 SQIVND, per germline (reference sequence). The CDR3 is 16 amino acids. With 7 bases removed from V and 0 bases from J, the gap between germline ends came to 19 bases.